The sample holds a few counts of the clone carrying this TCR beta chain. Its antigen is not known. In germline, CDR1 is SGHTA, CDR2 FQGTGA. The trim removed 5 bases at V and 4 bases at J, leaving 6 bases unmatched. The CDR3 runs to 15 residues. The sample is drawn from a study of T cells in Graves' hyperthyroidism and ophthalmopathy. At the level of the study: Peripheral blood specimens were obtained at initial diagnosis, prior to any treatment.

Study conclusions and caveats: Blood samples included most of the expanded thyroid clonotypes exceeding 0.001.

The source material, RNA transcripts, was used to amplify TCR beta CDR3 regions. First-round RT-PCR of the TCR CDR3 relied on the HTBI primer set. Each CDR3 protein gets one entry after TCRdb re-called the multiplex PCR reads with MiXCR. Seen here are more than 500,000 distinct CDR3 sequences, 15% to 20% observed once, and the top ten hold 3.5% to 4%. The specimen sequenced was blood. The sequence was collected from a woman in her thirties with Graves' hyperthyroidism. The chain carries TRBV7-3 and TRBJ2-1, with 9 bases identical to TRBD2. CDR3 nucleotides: TGTGCCAGCAGCAAAGCGGGAGGATTGTACAATGAGCAGTTCTTC. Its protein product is CASSKAGGLYNEQFF.